The rows below give T cell receptor beta chains drawn from one sample of a study of shared clonotypes between healthy human individuals. Using immunoSEQ multiplex PCR, the repertoire was profiled, and TCRdb retains in-frame clones only, with some absent. The table has about 2.1 million clones, around 95% seen once. The sample comprised naive CD8+ T cells from PBMCs. These receptors all come from a man younger than 35 in good health. Some clones in this sample may be carry-over from other donors' samples. Each CDR3 is given with its conserved first and last residue. D genes are given only for firm matches.

15	.	TRBV28	TRBJ2-3	CASSFTLESTDTQYF	TGTGCCAGCAGTTTTACGCTGGAGAGCACAGATACGCAGTATTTT
18	TRBD2	TRBV2	TRBJ2-5	CASSITPTGGAYQETQYF	TGTGCCAGCAGCATAACACCTACCGGGGGGGCGTACCAAGAGACCCAGTACTTC
17	.	TRBV27	TRBJ2-3	CASSNRRPGWTGDTQYF	TGTGCCAGCAGCAACCGCCGCCCAGGGTGGACGGGAGATACGCAGTATTTT
16	.	TRBV19	TRBJ2-2	CASSISGGIPTGELFF	TGTGCCAGTAGTATCAGCGGCGGGATCCCCACCGGGGAGCTGTTTTTT
15	.	TRBV5-1	TRBJ1-1	CASSWAPGTRTEAFF	TGCGCCAGCAGCTGGGCTCCGGGGACTCGAACTGAAGCTTTCTTT
14	.	TRBV6-5	TRBJ2-4	CASSSARTPNIQYF	TGTGCCAGCAGTTCCGCACGAACACCGAACATTCAGTACTTC
13	.	TRBV11-2	TRBJ1-1	CASSPTENTEAFF	TGTGCCAGCAGCCCCACAGAAAACACTGAAGCTTTCTTT
13	.	TRBV6-1	TRBJ2-7	CASREGSSYEQYF	TGTGCCAGCAGGGAGGGGAGCTCCTACGAGCAGTACTTC
19	TRBD1	TRBV11-2	TRBJ2-3	CASRPRDSARPDSTDTQYF	TGTGCCAGCAGGCCCCGGGACAGCGCTAGACCGGATAGTACAGATACGCAGTATTTT
19	.	TRBV10-1	TRBJ1-2	CASSEYGDHLPSTNYGYTF	TGCGCCAGCAGTGAGTATGGAGACCACCTGCCCTCAACTAACTATGGCTACACCTTC
18	.	TRBV6-1	TRBJ2-3	CASSESPFERGRADTQYF	TGTGCCAGCAGTGAATCCCCTTTTGAGAGGGGCAGGGCAGATACGCAGTATTTT
14	TRBD1	TRBV15	TRBJ1-1	CATSTGQMNTEAFF	TGTGCCACCAGCACGGGACAGATGAACACTGAAGCTTTCTTT
15	TRBD1	TRBV28	TRBJ2-7	CASSGYRDSYYEQYF	TGTGCCAGCAGTGGGTACCGGGACAGCTACTACGAGCAGTACTTC
15	.	TRBV15	TRBJ2-7	CATSTHLGRGHEQYF	TGTGCCACCAGCACCCACCTCGGTCGGGGCCACGAGCAGTACTTC
13	.	TRBV6-5	TRBJ2-1	CASSYLGTDEQFF	TGTGCCAGCAGTTACTTGGGGACCGATGAGCAGTTCTTC
17	TRBD1	TRBV29-1	TRBJ2-1	CSVESIIGGATYNEQFF	TGCAGCGTTGAATCAATTATAGGGGGCGCAACCTACAATGAGCAGTTCTTC
16	TRBD1	TRBV6-1	TRBJ1-5	CASSEEVGQGSQPQHF	TGTGCCAGCAGTGAAGAGGTGGGACAGGGGTCTCAGCCCCAGCATTTT
15	TRBD1	TRBV13	TRBJ2-7	CASSLEGQGAYEQYF	TGTGCCAGCAGCTTAGAGGGACAGGGAGCCTACGAGCAGTACTTC
13	.	TRBV29-1	TRBJ2-7	CSVAGPTSYEQYF	TGCAGCGTTGCGGGACCGACCTCCTACGAGCAGTACTTC
12	.	TRBV11-2	TRBJ2-7	CASSLVNYEQYF	TGTGCCAGCAGCTTAGTTAACTACGAGCAGTACTTC
13	.	TRBV19	TRBJ2-1	CASSDSPRNEQFF	TGTGCCAGTAGTGACAGCCCGAGAAATGAGCAGTTCTTC
12	.	TRBV7-9	TRBJ2-1	CASSAVVNEQFF	TGTGCCAGCAGCGCGGTAGTTAATGAGCAGTTCTTC
16	.	TRBV28	TRBJ1-1	CASSLRWGWKNTEAFF	TGTGCCAGCAGCCTAAGATGGGGGTGGAAGAACACTGAAGCTTTCTTT
16	.	TRBV6-5	TRBJ2-5	CASSYSTGQGQETQYF	TGTGCCAGCAGTTACTCGACGGGGCAGGGTCAAGAGACCCAGTACTTC